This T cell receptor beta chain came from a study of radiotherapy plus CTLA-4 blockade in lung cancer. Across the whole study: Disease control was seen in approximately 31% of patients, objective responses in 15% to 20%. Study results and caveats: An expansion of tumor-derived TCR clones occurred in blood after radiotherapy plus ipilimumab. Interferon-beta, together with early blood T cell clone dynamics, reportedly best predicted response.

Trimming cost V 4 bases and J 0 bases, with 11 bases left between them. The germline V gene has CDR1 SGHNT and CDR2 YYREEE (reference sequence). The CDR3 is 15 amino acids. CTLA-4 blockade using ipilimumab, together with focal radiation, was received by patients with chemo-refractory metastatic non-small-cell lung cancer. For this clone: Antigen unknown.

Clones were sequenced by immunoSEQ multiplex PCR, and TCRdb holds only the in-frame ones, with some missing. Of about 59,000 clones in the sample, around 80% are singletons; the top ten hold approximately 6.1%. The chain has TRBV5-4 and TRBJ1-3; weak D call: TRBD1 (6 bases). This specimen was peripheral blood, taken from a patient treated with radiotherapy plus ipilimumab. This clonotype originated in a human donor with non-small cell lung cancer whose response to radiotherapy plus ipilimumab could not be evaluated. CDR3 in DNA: TGTGCCAGCAGCCCGGGGGGCAACTCTGGAAACACCATATATTTT. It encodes CASSPGGNSGNTIYF.